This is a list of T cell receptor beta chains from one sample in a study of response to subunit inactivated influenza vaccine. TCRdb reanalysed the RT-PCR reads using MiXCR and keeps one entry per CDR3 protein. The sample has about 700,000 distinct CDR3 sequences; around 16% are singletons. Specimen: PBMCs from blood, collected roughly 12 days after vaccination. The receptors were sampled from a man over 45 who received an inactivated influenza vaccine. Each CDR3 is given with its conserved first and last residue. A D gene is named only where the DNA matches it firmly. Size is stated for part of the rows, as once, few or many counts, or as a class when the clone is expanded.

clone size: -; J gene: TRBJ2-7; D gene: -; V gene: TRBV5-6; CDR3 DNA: TGTGCCAGCAGCCCCCAGGCGGCTTACGAGCAGTACTTC; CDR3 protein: CASSPQAAYEQYF
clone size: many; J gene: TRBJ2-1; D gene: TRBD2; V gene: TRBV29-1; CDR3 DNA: TGCAGCGTCCTACTAGGGACTAGCGGGAGGGGGTACAATGAGCAGTTCTTC; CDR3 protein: CSVLLGTSGRGYNEQFF
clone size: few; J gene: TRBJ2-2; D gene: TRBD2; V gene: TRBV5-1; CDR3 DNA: TGCGCCAGCATGGGACTAGCGGGAGCGAACACCGGGGAGCTGTTTTTT; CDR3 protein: CASMGLAGANTGELFF
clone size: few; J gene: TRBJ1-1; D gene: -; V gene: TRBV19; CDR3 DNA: TGTGCCAGTAGTCCGACAGTGATGAACACTGAAGCTTTCTTT; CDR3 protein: CASSPTVMNTEAFF
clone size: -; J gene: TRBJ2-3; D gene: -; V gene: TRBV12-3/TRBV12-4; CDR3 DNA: TGTGCCAGCAGTTTCGGGGTACTCACAGATACGCAGTATTTT; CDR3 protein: CASSFGVLTDTQYF
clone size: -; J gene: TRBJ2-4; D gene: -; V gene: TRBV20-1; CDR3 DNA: TGCAGTGTTGCCGAGCGGATTAATAACATTCAGTACTTC; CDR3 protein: CSVAERINNIQYF
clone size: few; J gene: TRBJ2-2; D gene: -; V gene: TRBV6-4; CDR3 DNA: TGTGCCAGCAGTGAACAGATGAACACCGGGGAGCTGTTTTTT; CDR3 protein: CASSEQMNTGELFF
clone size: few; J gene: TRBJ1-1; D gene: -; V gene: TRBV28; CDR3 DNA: TGTGCCAGCAGTTTGGGGGGCGCCGTGAACACTGAAGCTTTCTTT; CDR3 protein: CASSLGGAVNTEAFF
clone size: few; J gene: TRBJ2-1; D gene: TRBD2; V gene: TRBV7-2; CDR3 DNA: TGTGCCAGCAGCATACAACCACTAGCGGGGGGCTACAATGAGCAGTTCTTC; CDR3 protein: CASSIQPLAGGYNEQFF
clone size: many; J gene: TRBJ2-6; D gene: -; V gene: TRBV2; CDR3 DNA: TGTGCCAGCAGTGTTGAGGGGTCTGGGGCCAACGTCCTGACTTTC; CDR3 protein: CASSVEGSGANVLTF
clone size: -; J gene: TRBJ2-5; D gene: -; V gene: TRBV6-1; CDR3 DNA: TGTGCCAGCGGAGCCTTGGGGACCCAGTACTTC; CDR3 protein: CASGALGTQYF
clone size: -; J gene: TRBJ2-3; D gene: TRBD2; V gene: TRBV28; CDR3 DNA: TGTGCCAGCAGCCTTGGGACTAGCGCTGGCACAGATACGCAGTATTTT; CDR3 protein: CASSLGTSAGTDTQYF
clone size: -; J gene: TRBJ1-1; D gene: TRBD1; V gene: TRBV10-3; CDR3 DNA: TGTGCCATCAGTGGCTCGGGACAGGGACTGGCTTTCTTT; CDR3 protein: CAISGSGQGLAFF
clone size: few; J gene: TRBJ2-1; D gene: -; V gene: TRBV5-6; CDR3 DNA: TGTGCCAGCAGCCAGGGGAGCTTGCTGTACAATGAGCAGTTCTTC; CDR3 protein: CASSQGSLLYNEQFF
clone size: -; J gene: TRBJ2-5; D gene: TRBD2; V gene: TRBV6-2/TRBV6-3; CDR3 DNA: TGTGCCACCCGGGCTAGCGGGGGGGCCACGGAGACCCAGTACTTC; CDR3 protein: CATRASGGATETQYF
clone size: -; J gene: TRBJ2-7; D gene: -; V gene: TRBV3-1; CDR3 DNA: TGTGCCAGCAGCCCGTTTTCCGGCCAGGAGACCTCCTACGAGCAGTACTTC; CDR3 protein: CASSPFSGQETSYEQYF
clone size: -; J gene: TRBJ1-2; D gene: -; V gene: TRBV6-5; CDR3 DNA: TGTGCCAGCAGTTCCCGACCGAGGACAACCTATGGCTACACCTTC; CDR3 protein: CASSSRPRTTYGYTF
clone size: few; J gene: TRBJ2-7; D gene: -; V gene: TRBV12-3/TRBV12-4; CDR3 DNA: TGTGCCAGCAGTGTCGGGACCCACGTCTACGAGCAGTACTTC; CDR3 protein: CASSVGTHVYEQYF